The 14 T cell receptor beta chains below come from one sample, sequenced in a study of PD-L1 blockade in urothelial cancer. The protocol was immunoSEQ multiplex PCR, while the TCRdb copy is restricted to in-frame clones and leaves out a portion. The repertoire holds about 82,000 clones, roughly 90% seen once, with 4.5% to 7% in the top ten. Sequenced here: PBMCs, sampled around atezolizumab (anti-PD-L1) treatment. Receptors originate from a woman in her 70s with urothelial cancer.

The chain joins TRBV7-2 to TRBJ1-2, with 7 nucleotides matching TRBD1. V lost 5 bases and J lost 6; bases outside the gene matches: 9. Germline V gene data show CDR1 as SGHTA and CDR2 as FQGNSA. The CDR3 is 14 amino acids. CDR3 region: CASSPRQGRDGYTF. CDR3 DNA: TGTGCCAGCAGCCCCCGACAGGGTAGGGATGGCTACACCTTC.

This chain links TRBV9 with TRBJ1-2, with a possible D match to TRBD1 (5 bases). CDR3 length: 15 residues. V was cut by 0 bases and J by 0 bases, with 9 bases left in between. Germline loops: CDR1 SGDLS, CDR2 YYNGEE. This chain's CDR3 is CASSVAGRANYGYTF. The CDR3 DNA reads as TGTGCCAGCAGCGTAGCCGGCAGGGCTAACTATGGCTACACCTTC. Supplemented by reference TRBV9 and TRBJ1-2, the full variable domain reads DSGVTQTPKHLITATGQRVTLRCSPRSGDLSVYWYQQSLDQGLQFLIQYYNGEERAKGNILERFSAQQFPDLHSELNLSSLELGDSALYFCASSVAGRANYGYTFGSGTRLTVV.

This chain connects TRBV6-1 to TRBJ2-2, with 10 nucleotides matching TRBD1. The CDR3 has 16 amino acids. Germline V CDR1 and CDR2: MNHNS, SASEGT. The V and J ends lost 1 base and 4 bases, in that order; junction bases with no gene match: 3. CDR3 residues: CASSEGGDRGTGELFF. CDR3 coding DNA: TGTGCCAGCAGTGAAGGGGGGGACAGGGGCACCGGGGAGCTGTTTTTT.

The rearrangement uses TRBV6-5 and TRBJ1-1; 11 bases map to TRBD1. The CDR3 runs 13 residues. From germline, CDR1 is MNHEY and CDR2 SVGAGI. V dropped 7 bases and J dropped 7; count of bases not matched to a gene: 5. CDR3 sequence (DNA): TGTGCCAGCACCAGGACAGGGGGCAGTGAAGCTTTCTTT. Protein product: CASTRTGGSEAFF.

The chain joins TRBV19 to TRBJ1-1, with TRBD1 matching over 7 bases. This CDR3 is 12 amino acids long. With V trimmed by 7 bases and J by 5 bases, 4 bases remained unmatched. Germline assignment: CDR1 LNHDA and CDR2 SQIVND (reference sequence). The CDR3 DNA is TGTGCCAGTACAGGGGGTTGGACTGAAGCTTTCTTT. Translation: CASTGGWTEAFF.

The rearrangement uses TRBV5-4 and TRBJ2-1; D unclear. The CDR3 totals 15 residues. Between the trimmed V and J ends, which lost 6 bases and 0 bases, there was a span of 13 bases. Germline V lookup: CDR1 SGHNT, CDR2 YYREEE (reference sequence). The CDR3 loop reads CASNLRSLSYNEQFF. The CDR3 coding sequence is TGTGCCAGCAACCTACGAAGTCTCTCCTACAATGAGCAGTTCTTC.

The chain joins TRBV19 to TRBJ1-1, with D perhaps TRBD1 (5 bases). Trimming cost V 1 base and J 3 bases, with 9 bases left between them. CDR1 is LNHDA, CDR2 SQIVND, per germline (reference sequence). The CDR3 sequence is 14 residues long. CDR3 sequence: CASSIAGFDTEAFF. The CDR3 region has the DNA TGTGCCAGTAGTATAGCAGGGTTCGACACTGAAGCTTTCTTT.

Ten or more counts support this clone. This chain uses TRBV14 with TRBJ2-3; 12 nucleotides match TRBD2. The J segment lost 4 bases and the V segment lost 0 bases, leaving 17 bases of the junction unmatched. The CDR3 spans 21 residues. The germline V gene encodes CDR1 SGHDN and CDR2 FVKESK. The CDR3, as DNA: TGTGCCAGCAGCCAAGATATTTTCGGCGGACTAGCGGGATCCACCGCAGATACGCAGTATTTT. It encodes CASSQDIFGGLAGSTADTQYF.

This chain connects TRBV6-6 to TRBJ1-4; D remains unclear. Germline lookup yields CDR1 MNHNY and CDR2 SVGAGI (reference sequence). This CDR3 region has 13 residues. Trimming cost V 8 bases and J 0 bases, with 7 bases left between them. The CDR3: CASVRSTNEKLFF. DNA for the CDR3: TGTGCCAGCGTTCGGTCAACTAATGAAAAACTGTTTTTT.

The rearrangement joins TRBV6-1 to TRBJ2-3; 10 positions agree with TRBD2. Germline assignment: CDR1 MNHNS and CDR2 SASEGT. J gave up 6 bases and V 2 bases, and 8 bases lay outside the gene matches. The CDR3 contains 16 residues. In DNA form, the CDR3 reads TGTGCCAGCAGTGAACTAGCGGGGGTGTACCTGGATACGCAGTATTTT. Translation gives CASSELAGVYLDTQYF.

The chain uses TRBV27 and TRBJ1-1; unclear D gene. With 3 bases removed from V and 3 bases from J, the gap between germline ends came to 8 bases. From germline, CDR1 is MNHEY and CDR2 SMNVEV (reference sequence). The CDR3 runs to 13 residues. The CDR3 sequence: CASSFQVDTEAFF. The CDR3 DNA reads TGTGCCAGCAGTTTCCAGGTGGACACTGAAGCTTTCTTT.

The chain uses TRBV9 and TRBJ1-2; tentatively, D is TRBD1 (6 bases). Trimming took off 4 bases at V and 8 bases at J, with 18 bases between the two ends. CDR1 is SGDLS and CDR2 is YYNGEE in the germline V gene. CDR3 length equals 14 residues. The DNA for the CDR3 is TGTGCCAGCAGCCCCCGGGGGGGGCGCACAGGCTACACCTTC. Protein product: CASSPRGGRTGYTF. The variable domain in full, completed from reference TRBV9 and TRBJ1-2, reads DSGVTQTPKHLITATGQRVTLRCSPRSGDLSVYWYQQSLDQGLQFLIQYYNGEERAKGNILERFSAQQFPDLHSELNLSSLELGDSALYFCASSPRGGRTGYTFGSGTRLTVV.

In regard to this clone: The junction departs from germline at one end; a sequencing error may be responsible. V and J are TRBV5-4 and TRBJ2-1; 10 bases are shared with TRBD2. Germline CDR1 and CDR2: SGHNT and YYREEE (reference sequence). The CDR3 covers 15 residues. CDR3 sequence: CASSPPIGNSGRPVF. In DNA form, the CDR3 reads TGTGCCAGCAGCCCACCCATAGGAAATAGCGGGAGGCCAGTCTTC.

This chain uses TRBV7-6 with TRBJ2-3; maybe TRBD2 (5 bases). Trimming removed 3 bases from V and 1 base from J, with 11 bases in between. The germline V gene encodes CDR1 SGHVS and CDR2 FNYEAQ. The CDR3 totals 15 residues. CDR3 in DNA: TGTGCCAGCAGCTTTGTATACGGGGGCACAGATACGCAGTATTTT. This encodes CASSFVYGGTDTQYF.